One and the same sample provided the 8 T cell receptor beta chains below, sequenced in a study of identical twins. MiXCR was run by TCRdb on the 5' RACE reads, yielding one entry per CDR3 protein. The sample shows about 790,000 distinct CDR3 sequences, approximately 18% of them seen only once. In addition, the sample was reused for a study of T cells expressing NK-cell markers.

Source material: PBMCs. All receptors derive from a woman younger than 30 in good health.

The chain uses TRBV12-3 or TRBV12-4 and TRBJ2-2; D may match TRBD1 or TRBD2 (5 bases each). Trimming shortened V by 7 bases and J by 10 bases, and 7 bases separated the two germline ends. The CDR3 spans 10 residues. The CDR3 is CASTGAELFF. CDR3 coding DNA: TGTGCCAGCACCGGGGCGGAGCTGTTTTTT.

The CDR3, as DNA: TGTGCCAGCAGTTTAGCCAGTGGATATGGCTACACCTTC. This encodes CASSLASGYGYTF. The genes are TRBV27 and TRBJ1-2; D call uncertain. Germline V CDR1 and CDR2: MNHEY, SMNVEV (reference sequence). The CDR3 is 13 amino acids. V lost 2 bases to trimming and J lost 5 bases, with 9 bases between them.

This clonotype has more than one count but fewer than ten. V is TRBV20-1 and J is TRBJ2-7; D perhaps matches TRBD2 (7 bases). The V and J ends lost 6 bases and 3 bases respectively, with 18 bases between them. The CDR3 loop spans 14 amino acids. Germline CDR1 DFQATT, CDR2 SNEGSKA (reference sequence). CDR3 DNA: TGCAGTGCGACTCAGAAGGGGGGGTTCTACGAGCAGTACTTC. Protein: CSATQKGGFYEQYF.

Many counts were recorded for this clonotype. The V and J genes are TRBV20-1 and TRBJ2-3; the match to TRBD2 covers 9 bases. J gave up 6 bases and V 5 bases, and 15 bases lay outside the gene matches. The germline V gene encodes CDR1 DFQATT and CDR2 SNEGSKA (reference sequence). The CDR3 runs 16 residues. The CDR3 sequence: CSALARGGGALDTQYF. DNA of the CDR3: TGCAGTGCTCTCGCCCGTGGCGGGGGGGCACTGGATACGCAGTATTTT.

The CDR3 coding sequence is TGTGCCAGCACCCCCTCGCTCCAGAACACTGAAGCTTTCTTT. This codes for CASTPSLQNTEAFF. The J gene is TRBJ1-1, the V gene TRBV7-9, with unresolved D. The V gene lost 7 bases and the J gene lost 1 base, with 13 bases spanning the gap. The CDR3 has 14 residues. Germline V lookup: CDR1 SEHNR, CDR2 FQNEAQ (reference sequence).

V usage is TRBV29-1 and J usage is TRBJ2-5; no firm D call. Trimming removed 4 bases at V and 5 bases at J, with 20 bases between. Germline V gene sequence: CDR1 SQVTM, CDR2 ANQGSEA. CDR3 size: 15 residues. This CDR3 reads CSVAPYLAVYETQYF. The CDR3 bases are TGCAGCGTTGCCCCTTACTTGGCGGTATACGAGACCCAGTACTTC.

This chain uses TRBV20-1 with TRBJ1-4; no clear D. Trimming shortened V by 0 bases and J by 8 bases, and 13 bases separated the two germline ends. This CDR3 has 14 amino acids. Germline V gene data show CDR1 as DFQATT and CDR2 as SNEGSKA (reference sequence). CDR3 amino acids: CSARDSVDWEKLFF. The CDR3 DNA sequence: TGCAGTGCTAGAGATTCGGTGGACTGGGAAAAACTGTTTTTT.

In this sample, this clonotype turned up a few times. CDR3: CASSSRDRNEKLFF. The CDR3 DNA is TGTGCCAGCAGCTCCCGGGACAGGAATGAAAAACTGTTTTTT. This rearrangement joins TRBV11-2 to TRBJ1-4, with 8 positions matching TRBD1. The trim removed 4 bases at V and 5 bases at J, leaving 3 bases unmatched. CDR1 and CDR2 (germline): SGHAT, FQNNGV. This CDR3 has 14 amino acids.